These 27 T cell receptor beta chains originate from one sample sequenced in a study of blood T cells in healthy people across ages (dated by TCRdb to between 2014 and 2017). Libraries were constructed by 5' RACE. For sequencing, an Illumina HiSeq 2500 was employed. The second PCR ran for roughly 7 to 11 cycles and used a J-beta primer mix along with a sample-barcoded 5' primer. Through fastp at Q25 and MiXCR, TCRdb rebuilt clones from the public reads, retaining in-frame beta chains. CDR3 protein duplicates are merged, each entry listing the most common genes and DNA. The sample data list roughly 800,000 distinct CDR3 sequences, and 25% of these were observed just once. 8% to 10% of the sample is in the top ten clones. The data also belong to a second study, concerning T cells of mothers and their children.

The sample comprised blood. These receptors were collected from a boy younger than 18 in good health.

This chain uses TRBV7-6 with TRBJ2-2; TRBD2 agrees at 12 bases. The CDR3 contains 18 residues. The ends lost 1 base at V and 1 base at J; junction bases unmatched: 4. The germline CDR1 and CDR2 sequences are SGHVS and FNYEAQ. This chain's CDR3 is CASSLDLAGGRNTGELFF. The DNA of the CDR3 is TGTGCCAGCAGCTTAGATCTAGCGGGAGGGAGGAACACCGGGGAGCTGTTTTTT.

A few counts support this clonotype. The CDR3 is CASSQDYSAGGSYEQYF. CDR3 bases: TGTGCCAGCAGCCAAGATTATAGCGCGGGAGGATCCTACGAGCAGTACTTC. V gene TRBV4-2 combines with J gene TRBJ2-7, with 8 nucleotides matching TRBD2. From germline, CDR1 is LGHNA and CDR2 YNFKEQ. This CDR3 region has 17 residues. V gave up 0 bases and J gave up 1 base; unmatched junction bases: 8.

The genes are TRBV6-2 or TRBV6-3 and TRBJ1-1, with 9 positions matching TRBD1. CDR3 length equals 14 residues. J gave up 3 bases and V 10 bases, and 9 bases lay outside the gene matches. The germline CDR1 and CDR2 sequences are MNHEY and SVGEGT. As DNA, the CDR3 is TGTGCCACCATACAGGGGGCCCCTTACACTGAAGCTTTCTTT. Its protein product is CATIQGAPYTEAFF.

The chain has TRBV29-1 and TRBJ2-1; D gene ambiguous. Looked up from germline, CDR1 is SQVTM and CDR2 is ANQGSEA. The CDR3 loop spans 13 amino acids. Trimming cost V 3 bases and J 7 bases, with 13 bases left between them. DNA of the CDR3: TGCAGCGTTGATTGGGCCCCCGGGAATGAGCAGTTCTTC. Its protein product is CSVDWAPGNEQFF.

This rearrangement joins TRBV5-1 to TRBJ2-5; no firm D call. V was cut by 0 bases and J by 3 bases, with 9 bases left in between. CDR3 length: 14 amino acids. From germline, CDR1 is SGHRS and CDR2 YFSETQ. Here the CDR3 DNA reads TGCGCCAGCAGCTTGGTCTCTGAAAAAGAGACCCAGTACTTC. It specifies CASSLVSEKETQYF.

This chain uses TRBV18 with TRBJ1-5, with D possibly TRBD1 on 5 matching bases. Germline V gene lookup returns CDR1 KGHSH and CDR2 LQKENI. This CDR3 is 14 amino acids long. V shed 5 bases and J shed 2 bases, with 10 bases lying between them. The CDR3 region has the DNA TGTGCCAGCTCAGGCCGGGACGGCAATCAGCCCCAGCATTTT. It specifies CASSGRDGNQPQHF.

This chain links TRBV5-5 with TRBJ2-1; 8 nucleotides align to TRBD1. The CDR3 has 15 amino acids. Unmatched junction bases numbered 7, after V lost 4 bases and J lost 4 bases. The germline V gene has CDR1 SGHKS and CDR2 YYEKEE (reference sequence). CDR3: CASSGGTGPYNEQFF. The DNA for the CDR3 is TGTGCCAGCAGCGGCGGGACAGGACCTTACAATGAGCAGTTCTTC. Filled out from reference TRBV5-5 and TRBJ2-1, the complete variable domain reads DAGVTQSPTHLIKTRGQQVTLRCSPISGHKSVSWYQQVLGQGPQFIFQYYEKEERGRGNFPDRFSARQFPNYSSELNVNALLLGDSALYLCASSGGTGPYNEQFFGPGTRLTVL.

This clonotype showed up just a few times. The chain joins TRBV15 to TRBJ2-1; 10 bases fit TRBD2. The CDR3 contains 15 residues. V lost 3 bases, J lost 3 bases, and 2 bases stayed unmatched. The V gene's germline CDR1 is LNHNV and CDR2 YYDKDF (reference sequence). The DNA for the CDR3 is TGTGCCACCAGCAGCGCTAGCGGGAGCTACAATGAGCAGTTCTTC. Translated, it gives CATSSASGSYNEQFF.

The chain joins TRBV3-1 to TRBJ2-5, with D possibly TRBD1 on 7 matching bases. The ends were cut back, 4 bases at V and 6 bases at J, with 21 bases in the middle. Germline V CDR1 and CDR2: LGHDT, YNNKEL (reference sequence). This CDR3 contains 16 residues. The CDR3, as DNA: TGTGCCAGCAGCCGAGACCCGGGAGCAGGGGGGAAGACCCAGTACTTC. It translates to CASSRDPGAGGKTQYF.

The V call is TRBV20-1, the J call TRBJ2-1; possibly TRBD2 for D (5 bases). This CDR3 is built from 14 residues. In germline, CDR1 is DFQATT, CDR2 SNEGSKA (reference sequence). V lost 3 bases and J lost 4, with 13 bases in between. The DNA of the CDR3 is TGCAGTGCTAGGAGGGATCCCCCTTACAATGAGCAGTTCTTC. Amino acids: CSARRDPPYNEQFF.

This clonotype was counted at least ten times. The V gene is TRBV4-1, the J gene TRBJ2-7; the D is unclear. The germline V and J ends were trimmed by 0 bases and 3 bases, with 12 bases remaining between them. The CDR3 is 15 residues long. CDR1 MGHRA and CDR2 YSYEKL come from the germline V gene. The CDR3 DNA follows: TGCGCCAGCAGCCAAGATCAGTCCTCACTCTACGAGCAGTACTTC. Encoded protein: CASSQDQSSLYEQYF.

This clonotype has a handful of counts. V and J are TRBV20-1 and TRBJ2-3; the match to TRBD1 covers 12 bases. CDR3 length: 15 amino acids. V lost 6 bases and J lost 5; bases outside the gene matches: 9. CDR1 DFQATT and CDR2 SNEGSKA come from the germline V gene (reference sequence). CDR3 in DNA: TGCAGTGCCGGTTCCGGGACAGGGGGCAAAGATACGCAGTATTTT. Protein sequence: CSAGSGTGGKDTQYF.

The chain employs TRBV29-1 and TRBJ1-6; 7 bases agree with TRBD1. CDR1 is SQVTM and CDR2 is ANQGSEA in the germline V gene. The length of the CDR3 is 15 residues. V shed 4 bases and J 0 bases; nucleotides not matched to a gene: 3. Written as DNA, the CDR3 is TGCAGCGTTGTGGACAGGAGCTCCTATAATTCACCCCTCCACTTT. This sequence encodes CSVVDRSSYNSPLHF.

This clonotype was seen more than once but under ten times. The V gene is TRBV12-3 or TRBV12-4, the J gene TRBJ2-5, with no clear D. The CDR3 length is 13 residues. V was shortened by 5 bases and J by 5 bases, with 12 bases between the two germline ends. This chain's CDR3 is CASSPYSVETQYF. The CDR3 DNA sequence: TGTGCCAGCAGTCCTTATTCGGTTGAGACCCAGTACTTC.

Concerning this clonotype itself: The junction departs from the called germline gene at one end, perhaps through a read error. The J gene is TRBJ2-5, the V gene TRBV7-2; 7 nucleotides match TRBD1. This CDR3 is 13 amino acids long. CDR1 is SGHTA, CDR2 FQGNSA, per germline. As DNA, the CDR3 is TGTGCCAGCAGCTCTCTGGGACAGACTCAGCCGTTCTTC. It yields the protein CASSSLGQTQPFF.

The V gene is TRBV5-1, the J gene TRBJ1-5; no clear D. Germline-derived CDR1 and CDR2 are SGHRS and YFSETQ. V was clipped by 0 bases and J by 7 bases, with 11 bases between them. The CDR3 loop spans 14 amino acids. The CDR3 nucleotides read TGCGCCAGCAGCTTGGTTCCTTTTGGGCAGCCCCAGCATTTT. Residues: CASSLVPFGQPQHF.

This clonotype was detected only a few times. The rearrangement joins TRBV4-3 to TRBJ2-5; TRBD2 aligns across 10 bases. The DNA end lines up better with TRBJ2-7; the J call may be wrong. CDR3 length equals 15 residues. The germline V gene encodes CDR1 LGHNA and CDR2 YSLEER. In DNA, the CDR3 is TGCGCCAGCAGCCAAGAGAGGACTAGCGGTTACGAGCAGTACTTC. It encodes CASSQERTSGYEQYF.

The rearrangement joins TRBV4-1 to TRBJ2-1; no clear D gene. Trimming took off 0 bases at V and 9 bases at J, with 3 bases between the two ends. The V gene's germline CDR1 is MGHRA and CDR2 YSYEKL. CDR3 length equals 11 residues. The CDR3 DNA reads as TGCGCCAGCAGCCAAGATGGTGAGCAGTTCTTC. This encodes CASSQDGEQFF.

This clonotype was counted between two and nine times. J is TRBJ1-1 and V is TRBV12-3 or TRBV12-4; D may be TRBD1 (5 bases). V was cut by 6 bases and J by 1 base, with 9 bases left in between. This CDR3 comprises 13 residues. The CDR3 nucleotides read TGTGCCAGCAGCGGGACCCAGAACACTGAAGCTTTCTTT. This encodes CASSGTQNTEAFF.

This clonotype was found a few times. This chain joins TRBV20-1 and TRBJ2-1, with D unresolved. V was pared by 3 bases and J by 3 bases, with 9 bases between. Germline V CDR1 and CDR2: DFQATT, SNEGSKA (reference sequence). The CDR3 contains 13 residues. The CDR3 sequence is CSASLGDYNEQFF. Written as DNA, the CDR3 is TGCAGTGCTAGCCTCGGTGACTACAATGAGCAGTTCTTC.

The rearrangement uses TRBV4-1 and TRBJ2-1; TRBD2 is a possible D gene (6 bases). The J call may be mistaken, given a closer DNA end match to TRBJ2-7. The CDR3 runs to 15 residues. In germline, CDR1 is MGHRA, CDR2 YSYEKL. CDR3 protein: CASSQESRETYEQYF. The CDR3, as DNA: TGCGCCAGCAGCCAAGAATCTCGGGAGACCTACGAGCAGTACTTC.

This clonotype was counted only a few times. J is TRBJ2-1 and V is TRBV4-1; tentative D call: TRBD2 (6 bases). The J call may be faulty, since TRBJ2-7 better matches the DNA end. The CDR3 runs to 14 residues. Germline V lookup: CDR1 MGHRA, CDR2 YSYEKL. The CDR3 reads CASSHPTSGYEQYF. DNA for the CDR3: TGCGCCAGCAGCCACCCGACTAGTGGCTACGAGCAGTACTTC.

This clonotype turned up a few times. The rearrangement joins TRBV29-1 to TRBJ2-1, with a possible D match to TRBD2 (7 bases). The CDR3 consists of 14 residues. V lost 4 bases and J 0 bases, leaving 10 bases between the germline ends. CDR1 and CDR2 (germline): SQVTM, ANQGSEA. CDR3 loop: CSVVRGGSYNEQFF. In DNA form, the CDR3 reads TGCAGCGTTGTGAGGGGGGGCTCCTACAATGAGCAGTTCTTC.

This clonotype turned up a few times. The J gene is TRBJ2-1, the V gene TRBV7-8, with D possibly matching TRBD2 (5 bases). V gave up 4 bases and J gave up 8 bases, with 24 bases separating them. The CDR3 sequence is 17 residues long. CDR1 is SGHVS, CDR2 FQNEAQ, per germline. The CDR3 DNA reads as TGTGCCAGCAGCTCTCGTTTCCGGGGAGAGCGTATGCATGAGCAGTTCTTC. The encoded protein is CASSSRFRGERMHEQFF.

This clonotype showed up just a few times. The CDR3: CASSSIESEYNEQFF. CDR3 bases: TGTGCCAGCAGCAGCATAGAGAGCGAGTACAATGAGCAGTTCTTC. The J gene is TRBJ2-1, the V gene TRBV11-3, with D unresolved. The CDR3 consists of 15 residues. Germline V gives CDR1 SGHNT, CDR2 YENEEA. Trimming pared 5 bases from V and 4 bases from J, leaving 15 bases between.

This clonotype was seen just once. The CDR3 loop is CSARTGTGTEAFF. The CDR3 DNA reads as TGCAGTGCTAGGACCGGGACGGGCACTGAAGCTTTCTTT. The chain has TRBV20-1 and TRBJ1-1; weak D call: TRBD1 (5 bases). The germline gives CDR1 DFQATT, CDR2 SNEGSKA (reference sequence). Between the trimmed V and J ends, which lost 3 bases and 4 bases, there was a span of 12 bases. The CDR3 loop spans 13 amino acids.

This sequence joins TRBV5-1 and TRBJ2-7; D assignment may be TRBD1 or TRBD2 (5 bases each). V was clipped by 6 bases and J by 3 bases, with 16 bases between them. This CDR3 contains 14 residues. The germline gives CDR1 SGHRS, CDR2 YFSETQ. The CDR3 DNA reads TGCGCCAGCAACTCCTGGGACGGGTACTACGAGCAGTACTTC. It codes for CASNSWDGYYEQYF. Together with reference TRBV5-1 and TRBJ2-7, the CDR3 gives the full variable domain: KAGVTQTPRYLIKTRGQQVTLSCSPISGHRSVSWYQQTPGQGLQFLFEYFSETQRNKGNFPGRFSGRQFSNSRSEMNVSTLELGDSALYLCASNSWDGYYEQYFGPGTRLTVT.